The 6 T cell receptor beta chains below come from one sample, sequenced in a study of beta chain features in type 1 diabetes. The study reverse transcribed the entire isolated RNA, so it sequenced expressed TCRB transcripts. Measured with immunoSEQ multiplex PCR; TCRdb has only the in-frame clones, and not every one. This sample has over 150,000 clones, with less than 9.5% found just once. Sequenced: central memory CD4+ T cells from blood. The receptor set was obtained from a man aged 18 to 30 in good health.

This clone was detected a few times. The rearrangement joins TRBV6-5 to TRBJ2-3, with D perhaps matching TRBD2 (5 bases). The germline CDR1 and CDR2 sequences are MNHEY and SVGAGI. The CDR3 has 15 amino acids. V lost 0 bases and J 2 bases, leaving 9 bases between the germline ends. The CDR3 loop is CASSYSRENTDTQYF. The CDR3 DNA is TGTGCCAGCAGTTACTCTCGGGAAAACACAGATACGCAGTATTTT.

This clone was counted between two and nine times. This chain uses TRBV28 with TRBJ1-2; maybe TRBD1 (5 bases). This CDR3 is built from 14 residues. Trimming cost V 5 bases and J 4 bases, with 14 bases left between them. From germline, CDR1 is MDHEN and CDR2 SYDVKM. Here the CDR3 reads CASSPDPGGYGYTF. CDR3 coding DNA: TGTGCCAGCAGTCCGGACCCGGGGGGCTATGGCTACACCTTC.

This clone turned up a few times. The CDR3 DNA reads as TGTGCCAGCTCAGCCTCCGGGACAGGGCCGGGGTATGAGCAGTTCTTC. Translation gives CASSASGTGPGYEQFF. This chain links TRBV18 with TRBJ2-1; 9 nucleotides match TRBD1. The CDR3 spans 16 residues. Per germline, CDR1 KGHSH and CDR2 LQKENI. J was trimmed by 8 bases and V by 5 bases; bases with no gene match: 13.

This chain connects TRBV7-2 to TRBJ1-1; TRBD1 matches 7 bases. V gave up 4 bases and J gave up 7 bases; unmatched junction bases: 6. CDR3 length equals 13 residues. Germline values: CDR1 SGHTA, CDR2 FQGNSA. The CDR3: CASSSATGSEAFF. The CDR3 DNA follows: TGTGCCAGCAGCTCAGCGACAGGGAGTGAAGCTTTCTTT.

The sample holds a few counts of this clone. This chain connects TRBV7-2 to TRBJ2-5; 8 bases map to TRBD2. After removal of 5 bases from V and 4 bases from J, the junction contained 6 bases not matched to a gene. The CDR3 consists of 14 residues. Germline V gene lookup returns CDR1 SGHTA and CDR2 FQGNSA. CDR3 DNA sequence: TGTGCCAGCAGCCCCACCGCGGGAGGAGAGACCCAGTACTTC. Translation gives CASSPTAGGETQYF. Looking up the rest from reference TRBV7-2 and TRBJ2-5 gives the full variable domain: GAGVSQSPSNKVTEKGKDVELRCDPISGHTALYWYRQSLGQGLEFLIYFQGNSAPDKSGLPSDRFSAERTGGSVSTLTIQRTQQEDSAVYLCASSPTAGGETQYFGPGTRLLVL.

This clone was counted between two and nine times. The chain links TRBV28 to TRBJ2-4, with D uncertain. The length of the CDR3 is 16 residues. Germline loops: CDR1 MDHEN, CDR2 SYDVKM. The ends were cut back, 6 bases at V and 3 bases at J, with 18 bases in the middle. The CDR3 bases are TGTGCCAGCAGCCCGGTCGACACGGTAGTCAAAAACATTCAGTACTTC. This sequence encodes CASSPVDTVVKNIQYF.